The 8 T cell receptor beta chains given below trace back to one sample, sequenced in a study of OX40 agonist ivuxolimab in advanced cancers. The library was prepared using the immunoSEQ multiplex PCR assay. TCRdb carries this immuneACCESS record with in-frame sequences only. Its versions omit some clonotypes, under half of them owing to an unresolved V gene in the studies checked, with the rest unexplained. The sample records 90,000 to 100,000 clones, 90% to 96% of which are singletons. The top ten constitute 2% to 2.5% of the sample. The material sequenced was CD4+ or CD8+ T cells sorted from blood, taken in a trial of the OX40 agonist ivuxolimab. The source is an adult with an advanced solid tumor such as melanoma, head and neck, liver or kidney cancer.

The rearrangement joins TRBV6-5 to TRBJ1-1, with D hard to call. Trimming cost V 4 bases and J 0 bases, with 9 bases left between them. The CDR3 consists of 14 residues. Germline V gives CDR1 MNHEY, CDR2 SVGAGI. This CDR3 is CASSFRELNTEAFF. DNA for the CDR3: TGTGCCAGCAGTTTCCGGGAGCTGAACACTGAAGCTTTCTTT.

The chain combines TRBV7-9 with TRBJ1-4; D possibly corresponds to TRBD1 (5 bases). This CDR3 contains 19 residues. Per the germline V gene, CDR1 is SEHNR and CDR2 is FQNEAQ (reference sequence). V was pared by 4 bases and J by 0 bases, with 21 bases between. CDR3 sequence reads: CASSYWGGEKPATNEKLFF. DNA for the CDR3: TGTGCCAGCAGCTACTGGGGGGGAGAGAAACCCGCAACTAATGAAAAACTGTTTTTT.

The sample holds a few counts of this clone. This chain joins TRBV9 and TRBJ1-1, with D unclear. CDR3 length equals 14 residues. V was clipped by 3 bases and J by 1 base, with 10 bases between them. Germline CDR1 is SGDLS and CDR2 is YYNGEE. The CDR3 sequence is CASSADAGNTEAFF. CDR3 bases: TGTGCCAGCAGCGCTGACGCGGGGAACACTGAAGCTTTCTTT.

This chain links TRBV7-9 with TRBJ2-5, with 7 bases aligning to TRBD1. The CDR3 runs 16 residues. V gave up 5 bases and J gave up 2 bases; unmatched junction bases: 11. Germline V gene lookup returns CDR1 SEHNR and CDR2 FQNEAQ (reference sequence). The CDR3 region has the DNA TGTGCCAGCAGCCCCCCCAGAAGGGGGCCACAAGAGACCCAGTACTTC. It yields the protein CASSPPRRGPQETQYF.

V is TRBV5-1 and J is TRBJ1-1, with D possibly TRBD1 on 5 matching bases. CDR3 length equals 16 residues. Trimming pared 1 base from V and 1 base from J, leaving 14 bases between. CDR1 is SGHRS and CDR2 is YFSETQ in the germline V gene. As DNA, the CDR3 is TGCGCCAGCAGCTTGTTATATTTAGGGGAGAACACTGAAGCTTTCTTT. The encoded protein is CASSLLYLGENTEAFF.

The V gene is TRBV19, the J gene TRBJ2-7; tentative D call: TRBD1 (5 bases). The CDR3 sequence is 15 residues long. From germline, CDR1 is LNHDA and CDR2 SQIVND (reference sequence). Trimming stripped 5 bases from V and 0 bases from J, with 14 bases between. CDR3 amino acids: CASSAAWGSSYEQYF. CDR3 sequence (DNA): TGTGCCAGTAGTGCAGCTTGGGGCAGCTCCTACGAGCAGTACTTC.

V usage is TRBV28 and J usage is TRBJ1-3; a weak D match, TRBD1 (5 bases). The CDR3 is made up of 18 amino acids. V was cut by 3 bases and J by 0 bases, with 18 bases left in between. Germline values: CDR1 MDHEN, CDR2 SYDVKM. The CDR3 protein is CASSFLTPGSSSGNTIYF. In DNA form, the CDR3 reads TGTGCCAGCAGTTTTTTGACCCCAGGGTCAAGCTCTGGAAACACCATATATTTT.

J is TRBJ2-1 and V is TRBV5-1, with D perhaps matching TRBD1 or TRBD2 (5 bases each). Germline-derived CDR1 and CDR2 are SGHRS and YFSETQ. This CDR3 is built from 15 residues. V was shortened by 2 bases and J by 1 base, with 10 bases between the two germline ends. This chain's CDR3 is CASSFLEGSYNEQFF. CDR3 coding DNA: TGCGCCAGCAGCTTTTTAGAGGGGTCCTACAATGAGCAGTTCTTC. Combining the CDR3 with reference TRBV5-1 and TRBJ2-1 gives the whole variable domain KAGVTQTPRYLIKTRGQQVTLSCSPISGHRSVSWYQQTPGQGLQFLFEYFSETQRNKGNFPGRFSGRQFSNSRSEMNVSTLELGDSALYLCASSFLEGSYNEQFFGPGTRLTVL.